The 12 T cell receptor beta chains given below trace back to one sample, sequenced in a study of blood T cell dynamics during melanoma immunotherapy. Clones were sequenced by immunoSEQ multiplex PCR, and TCRdb holds only the in-frame ones, with some missing. Of some 13,000 clones listed, 85% to 90% are singletons. Time point given: pre-treatment baseline. This specimen was blood, taken from a patient treated with checkpoint blockade. The source of these receptors is a human donor with melanoma.

The chain combines TRBV6-5 with TRBJ2-2, with TRBD2 matching over 8 bases. The CDR3 extends over 14 amino acids. J was trimmed by 1 base and V by 7 bases; bases with no gene match: 2. Looked up from germline, CDR1 is MNHEY and CDR2 is SVGAGI. Here the CDR3 DNA reads TGTGCCAGCAATCGGGAGGGGAACACCGGGGAGCTGTTTTTT. Translating gives CASNREGNTGELFF.

V and J are TRBV18 and TRBJ1-5; possibly TRBD1 for D (5 bases). The V gene lost 3 bases and the J gene lost 5 bases, with 11 bases spanning the gap. The germline V gene encodes CDR1 KGHSH and CDR2 LQKENI. CDR3 size: 14 residues. CDR3 coding DNA: TGTGCCAGCTCACCCGGGGACGGTGATCAGCCCCAGCATTTT. It is translated as CASSPGDGDQPQHF.

This chain uses TRBV9 with TRBJ1-1; the D is unclear. The germline V gene encodes CDR1 SGDLS and CDR2 YYNGEE. The CDR3 spans 14 residues. V dropped 3 bases and J dropped 1 base, with 10 bases sitting between them. CDR3 amino acids: CASSGQVGNTEAFF. The CDR3 bases are TGTGCCAGCAGCGGCCAGGTAGGGAACACTGAAGCTTTCTTT.

This clone was recorded a few times. Because the CDR3 is missing its conserved closing phenylalanine or tryptophan, this is likely a read error. Because the CDR3's place on the DNA is in doubt, the DNA is left out and the CDR3 is given as listed by TCRdb. The J gene is TRBJ1-2, the V gene TRBV4-1. The CDR3 has 15 amino acids, counting both end residues. Germline CDR1 reads MGHRA; CDR2 reads YSYEKL. This CDR3 is CASSPLIGTAREVPT.

This chain connects TRBV6-5 to TRBJ2-7; 7 bases match TRBD1. The length of the CDR3 is 12 residues. With 6 bases clipped from V and 3 bases from J, the junction kept 2 bases outside the gene matches. Germline V lookup: CDR1 MNHEY, CDR2 SVGAGI. The CDR3 is CASRTGFYEQYF. The CDR3 DNA is TGTGCCAGCAGGACAGGGTTCTACGAGCAGTACTTC.

The V gene is TRBV29-1, the J gene TRBJ2-1; 7 bases agree with TRBD2. V dropped 5 bases and J dropped 5; count of bases not matched to a gene: 15. Germline V CDR1 and CDR2: SQVTM, ANQGSEA. The CDR3 is 16 residues long. DNA for the CDR3: TGCAGCGTTTCCTTAGTTGGGGGGGACCGAAACAATGAGCAGTTCTTC. Translating gives CSVSLVGGDRNNEQFF.

Notes on this clone: Other DNA sequences from this sample encode an identical CDR3 as well. This chain joins TRBV19 and TRBJ2-5, with 7 bases fitting TRBD2. V gave up 9 bases and J gave up 5 bases; unmatched junction bases: 6. CDR1 LNHDA and CDR2 SQIVND come from the germline V gene (reference sequence). There are 12 residues in the CDR3. CDR3 protein: CASRLAGETQYF. The CDR3 coding sequence is TGTGCCAGCCGACTAGCTGGGGAGACCCAGTACTTC.

The V and J genes are TRBV7-2 and TRBJ2-3, with 9 nucleotides matching TRBD2. This CDR3 spans 15 amino acids. J lost 4 bases, V lost 2 bases, and 4 bases had no gene match. Germline V CDR1 and CDR2: SGHTA, FQGNSA. CDR3 region: CASSLLGGRADTQYF. The CDR3 DNA sequence: TGTGCCAGCAGCTTACTTGGCGGGAGGGCAGATACGCAGTATTTT.

The V and J genes are TRBV2 and TRBJ1-1; 9 bases agree with TRBD1. Germline-derived CDR1 and CDR2 are SNHLY and FYNNEI. This CDR3 contains 14 residues. The J segment lost 0 bases and the V segment lost 10 bases, leaving 6 bases of the junction unmatched. The CDR3 DNA follows: TGTGCCACGGGGACAGGGAGGATGAACACTGAAGCTTTCTTT. It translates to CATGTGRMNTEAFF.

The rearrangement joins TRBV7-9 to TRBJ1-2; D is uncertain. The CDR3 consists of 14 residues. The germline V and J ends were trimmed by 6 bases and 4 bases, with 15 bases remaining between them. Germline lookup yields CDR1 SEHNR and CDR2 FQNEAQ (reference sequence). CDR3: CASRGRNGRYGYTF. CDR3 coding DNA: TGTGCCAGCAGAGGACGGAACGGCCGCTATGGCTACACCTTC. The variable domain in full, completed from reference TRBV7-9 and TRBJ1-2, reads DTGVSQNPRHKITKRGQNVTFRCDPISEHNRLYWYRQTLGQGPEFLTYFQNEAQLEKSRLLSDRFSAERPKGSFSTLEIQRTEQGDSAMYLCASRGRNGRYGYTFGSGTRLTVV.

This chain uses TRBV6-6 with TRBJ2-5; 10 nucleotides line up with TRBD1. Germline trimming cut 4 bases from V and 5 bases from J; bases unmatched to any gene: 4. CDR3 length equals 14 residues. The germline CDR1 and CDR2 sequences are MNHNY and SVGAGI (reference sequence). Written as DNA, the CDR3 is TGTGCCAGCAGTTGGGACAGGGGACGGGAGACCCAGTACTTC. This gives the protein CASSWDRGRETQYF.

This clone was counted only a few times. This chain uses TRBV18 with TRBJ2-3; maybe TRBD2 (5 bases). This CDR3 has 15 residues. The V gene lost 3 bases and the J gene lost 0 bases, with 10 bases spanning the gap. Germline lookup yields CDR1 KGHSH and CDR2 LQKENI. The CDR3 DNA reads as TGTGCCAGCTCACCTCCCGCTAGCAGCACAGATACGCAGTATTTT. It is translated as CASSPPASSTDTQYF.